This TCR beta chain derives from a study of regulatory T cells in long-lasting Graves disease (dated by TCRdb to the early 2020s). Background for the entire study: To count as having persistent Graves' disease, a patient had to have received antithyroid drug treatment for over 5 years with TSH receptor autoantibodies remaining persistently positive. Antithyroid drugs had been taken for around 9.8 years on average by persistent Graves' disease patients in the clinical cohort. Peripheral blood TCR sequencing and RNA sequencing compared persistent Graves' disease patients with newly diagnosed Graves' disease patients. TCR sequencing covered some 13 persistent and approximately 20 newly diagnosed Graves' disease patients, some 33 samples in total. The study was conducted in China and was registered as a clinical trial.

The sample's time point label, decoded: persistent/refractory GD, antithyroid drugs over 5 years with positive TRAb. RNA was extracted from PBMCs in TRIzol for both TCR sequencing and RNA sequencing. The diagnosis of Graves' disease followed American Thyroid Association guidelines. Recruitment of patients was carried out at an endocrinology department in Xi'an, China. Each patient gave roughly 10 milliliters of peripheral blood, collected in an EDTA anticoagulant tube. PBMCs were isolated by Ficoll Paque Plus density gradient separation without further T cell sorting. An Agilent 2100 Bioanalyzer and agarose gel were used to assess RNA quality, and a NanoDrop 2000 was used to measure RNA concentration. The CDR3, from cysteine to phenylalanine, totals 17 residues. Of all the DNA, just the CDR3 is kept, 51 bases in frame from base 1. Trimming takes 6 bases from V and 0 bases from J, and the germline ends sit 18 bases apart.

General findings and caveats noted by the study authors: The authors acknowledged the small sample size as a limitation that may reduce accuracy. Patients with persistent disease shared more public clonotypes (over 2,500) than newly diagnosed patients did (about 1,000). Compared with newly diagnosed patients, patients with persistent Graves' disease had lower TCR Shannon entropy and fewer highly expanded clones, which suggests clonal expansion. Sequencing and analysis were limited to the TCR beta chain. Peripheral blood alone was examined, since thyroid tissue, which constituted the primary lesion, could not be accessed. Persistent disease showed preferential use of TRBV28, TRBJ1-2 and TRBJ2-5, whereas newly diagnosed disease favored TRBV20-1 and TRBJ2-1.

In this sample, this clonotype turned up many times. Its antigen remains undetermined. There are no base qualities to consult, and no much larger clone falls within one base. The library was obtained by multiplex PCR. Sequencer: Illumina HiSeq 4000. iRepertoire HTBI primers and Arm-PCR amplification of CDR3 regions were used to construct TCR beta libraries. PCR products were gel purified before sequencing. Per the source publication's procedure: Gene usage analysis of CDR3 amino acid clonotypes relied on the 60 or so TRBV and about 15 TRBJ segments identified across samples. COPE and FqMerger were used to merge filtered high-quality paired reads into contigs. BLAST was used to align contigs to IMGT TRBV, TRBD and TRBJ reference genes, with CDR3 defined following IMGT. Any clonotype with a frequency above 0.1% was counted as a highly expanded clone. Shannon entropy served as the measure of repertoire diversity, while the Gini coefficient captured V-J evenness. Clonotypes shared by more than one individual were considered public. The raw public data were reprocessed by TCRdb itself: fastp quality trimming at Q25, MiXCR clonotype calling, in-frame beta chains only. Entries are consolidated by CDR3 protein sequence, retaining the most common genes and DNA. The V and J calls shown here were made by TCRdb, not taken from the authors' results. The sample table records some 420,000 distinct CDR3 sequences; 20% to 25% of these occur just once. Roughly 14% of the sample goes to the ten largest clones.

The source is a female donor with Graves disease. The sequence is built from TRBV12-3 or TRBV12-4 and TRBJ1-3; no confident D gene assignment can be made. Sequences were derived from peripheral blood mononuclear cells (PBMCs), sampled when the disease was refractory, from a patient treated with antithyroid drugs. CDR3 reads: CASSLLTYGSSGNTIYF. The sequence in DNA is TGTGCCAGCAGCTTGCTCACGTACGGGAGCTCTGGAAACACCATATATTTT.